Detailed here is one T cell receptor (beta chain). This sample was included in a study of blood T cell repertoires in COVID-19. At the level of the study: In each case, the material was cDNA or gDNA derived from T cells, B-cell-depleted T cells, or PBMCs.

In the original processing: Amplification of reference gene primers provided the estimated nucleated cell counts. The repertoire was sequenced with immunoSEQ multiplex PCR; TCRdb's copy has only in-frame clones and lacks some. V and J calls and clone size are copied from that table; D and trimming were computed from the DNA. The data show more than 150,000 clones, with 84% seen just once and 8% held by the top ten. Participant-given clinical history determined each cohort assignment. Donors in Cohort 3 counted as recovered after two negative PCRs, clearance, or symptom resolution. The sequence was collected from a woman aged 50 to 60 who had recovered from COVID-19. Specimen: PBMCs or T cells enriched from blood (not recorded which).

The CDR3 nucleotides read TGTGCCAGCAGCCAACGACTAGCGGGAGGGCCGGGGCAGAATGAGCAGTTCTTC. This encodes CASSQRLAGGPGQNEQFF. J is TRBJ2-1 and V is TRBV7-9; TRBD2 agrees at 14 bases. The V and J ends lost 5 bases and 7 bases, in that order; junction bases with no gene match: 13. CDR1 and CDR2 from the germline V gene are SEHNR and FQNEAQ (reference sequence). This CDR3 spans 18 amino acids.